This T cell receptor (beta chain) derives from a study of blood T cells in healthy people across ages. Together with a sample-barcoded 5' primer, a J-beta primer mix was included in a second PCR lasting roughly 7 to 11 cycles. Each sample provided no less than 2.5 million CDR3-containing paired-end reads. TCRdb redid the calling of the 5' RACE reads with MiXCR, one entry per CDR3 protein. This table holds 800,000 or so distinct CDR3 sequences, about 42% found once. Concerning this clonotype: A read error may explain this, as a much larger clone is one base away.

The sequencing sample was made of blood. The TCR comes from an elderly man in good health.

This chain's CDR3 is CASSTELLEVRSEQYF. The CDR3 bases are TGTGCCAGCAGCACAGAACTTCTGGAGGTCCGGAGTGAGCAGTACTTC. V is TRBV7-2 and J is TRBJ2-5, with D perhaps TRBD2 (5 bases). V lost 5 bases to trimming and J lost 11 bases, with 27 bases between them. The CDR3 has 16 amino acids. The germline CDR1 and CDR2 sequences are SGHTA and FQGNSA.